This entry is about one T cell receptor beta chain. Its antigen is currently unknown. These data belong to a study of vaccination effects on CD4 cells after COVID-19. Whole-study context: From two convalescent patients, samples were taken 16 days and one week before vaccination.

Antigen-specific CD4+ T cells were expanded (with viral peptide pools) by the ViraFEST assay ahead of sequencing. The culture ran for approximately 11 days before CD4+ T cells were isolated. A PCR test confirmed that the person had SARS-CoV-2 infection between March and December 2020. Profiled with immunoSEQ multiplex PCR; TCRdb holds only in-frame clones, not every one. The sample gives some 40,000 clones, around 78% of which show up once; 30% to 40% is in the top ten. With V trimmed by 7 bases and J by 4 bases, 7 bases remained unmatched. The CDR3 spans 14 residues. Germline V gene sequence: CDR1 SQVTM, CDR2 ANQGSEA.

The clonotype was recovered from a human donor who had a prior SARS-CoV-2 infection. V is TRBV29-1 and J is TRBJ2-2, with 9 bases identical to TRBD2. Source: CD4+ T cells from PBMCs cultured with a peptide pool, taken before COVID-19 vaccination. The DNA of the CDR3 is TGCAGCGCCTCCCAGGGACTAGCCACCGGGGAGCTGTTTTTT. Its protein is CSASQGLATGELFF.